One T cell receptor beta chain is described in this entry. Measured with immunoSEQ multiplex PCR; TCRdb has only the in-frame clones, and not every one. The top ten hold roughly 20% of the sample, which has 40,000 to 55,000 clones, more than 85% seen once. This sample was included in a study of control samples from healthy donors and cancer patients. The CDR3 is made up of 18 amino acids. CDR1 is KGHSH and CDR2 is LQKENI in the germline V gene. V lost 3 bases and J lost 6, with 25 bases in between. The chain uses TRBV18 and TRBJ2-3; D tentatively fits TRBD1 or TRBD2 (6 bases each). This receptor was obtained from a woman aged 40 to 49 with head and neck cancer. Sequenced sample: PBMCs. The DNA of the CDR3 is TGTGCCAGCTCACCCACGCGGGCGGGGCGTGGGGGGCCTGATACGCAGTATTTT. Its translation is CASSPTRAGRGGPDTQYF.